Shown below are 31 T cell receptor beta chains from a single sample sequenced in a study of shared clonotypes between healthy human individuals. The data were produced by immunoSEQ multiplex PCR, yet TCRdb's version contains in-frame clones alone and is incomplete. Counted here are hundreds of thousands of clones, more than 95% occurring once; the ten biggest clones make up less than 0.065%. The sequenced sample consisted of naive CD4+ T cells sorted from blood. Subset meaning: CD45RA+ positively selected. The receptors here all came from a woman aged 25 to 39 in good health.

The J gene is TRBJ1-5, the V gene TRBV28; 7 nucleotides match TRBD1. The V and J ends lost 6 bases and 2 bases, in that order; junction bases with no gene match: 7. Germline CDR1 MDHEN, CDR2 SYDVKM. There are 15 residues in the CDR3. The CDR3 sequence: CASRTGDSGNQPQHF. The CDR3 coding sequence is TGTGCCAGCAGAACAGGGGATTCGGGCAATCAGCCCCAGCATTTT.

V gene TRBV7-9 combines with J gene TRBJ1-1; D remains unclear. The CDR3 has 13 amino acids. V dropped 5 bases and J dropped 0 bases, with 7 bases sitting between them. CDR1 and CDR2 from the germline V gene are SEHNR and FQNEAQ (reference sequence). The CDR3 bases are TGTGCCAGCAGCATTTGGGTGAACACTGAAGCTTTCTTT. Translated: CASSIWVNTEAFF.

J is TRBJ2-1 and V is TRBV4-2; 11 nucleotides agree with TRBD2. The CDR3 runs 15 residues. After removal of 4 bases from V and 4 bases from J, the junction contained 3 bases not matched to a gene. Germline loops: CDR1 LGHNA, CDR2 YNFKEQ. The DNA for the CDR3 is TGTGCCAGCAGCCCTAGGACTAGCGGGTACAATGAGCAGTTCTTC. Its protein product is CASSPRTSGYNEQFF.

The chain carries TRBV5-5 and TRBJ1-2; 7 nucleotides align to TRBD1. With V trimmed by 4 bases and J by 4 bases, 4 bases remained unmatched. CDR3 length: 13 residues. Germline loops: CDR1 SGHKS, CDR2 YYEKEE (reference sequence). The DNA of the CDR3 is TGTGCCAGCAGCGTCAGGGGGGGCTATGGCTACACCTTC. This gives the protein CASSVRGGYGYTF.

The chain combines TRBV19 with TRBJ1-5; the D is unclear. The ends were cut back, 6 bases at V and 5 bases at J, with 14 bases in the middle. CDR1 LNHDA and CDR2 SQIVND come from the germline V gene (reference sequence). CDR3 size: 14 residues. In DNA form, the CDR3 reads TGTGCCAGTAGGGCATCCCGCGGGGATCAGCCCCAGCATTTT. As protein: CASRASRGDQPQHF.

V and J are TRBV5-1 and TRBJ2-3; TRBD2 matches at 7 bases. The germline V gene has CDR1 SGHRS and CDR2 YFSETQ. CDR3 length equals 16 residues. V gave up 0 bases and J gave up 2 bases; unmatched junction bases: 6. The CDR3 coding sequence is TGCGCCAGCAGCTTGGGGTCAGCGGGGCCCACAGATACGCAGTATTTT. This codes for CASSLGSAGPTDTQYF.

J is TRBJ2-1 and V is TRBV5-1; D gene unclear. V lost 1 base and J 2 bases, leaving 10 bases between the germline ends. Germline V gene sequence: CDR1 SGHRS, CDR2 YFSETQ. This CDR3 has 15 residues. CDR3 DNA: TGCGCCAGCAGCTTGAGAGCGACGGCCTACAATGAGCAGTTCTTC. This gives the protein CASSLRATAYNEQFF.

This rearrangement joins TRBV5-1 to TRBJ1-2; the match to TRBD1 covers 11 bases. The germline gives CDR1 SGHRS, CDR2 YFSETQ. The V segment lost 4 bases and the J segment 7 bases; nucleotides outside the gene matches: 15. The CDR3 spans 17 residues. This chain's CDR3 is CASSTEPPGTGGFGYTF. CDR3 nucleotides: TGCGCCAGCAGCACCGAACCTCCCGGGACAGGGGGTTTTGGCTACACCTTC.

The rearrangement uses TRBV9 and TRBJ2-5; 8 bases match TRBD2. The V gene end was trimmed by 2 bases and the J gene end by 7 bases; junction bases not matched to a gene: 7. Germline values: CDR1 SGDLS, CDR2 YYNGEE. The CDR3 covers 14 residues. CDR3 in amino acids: CASSVSSGSGTQYF. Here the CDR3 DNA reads TGTGCCAGCAGCGTTTCCAGCGGGAGTGGGACCCAGTACTTC.

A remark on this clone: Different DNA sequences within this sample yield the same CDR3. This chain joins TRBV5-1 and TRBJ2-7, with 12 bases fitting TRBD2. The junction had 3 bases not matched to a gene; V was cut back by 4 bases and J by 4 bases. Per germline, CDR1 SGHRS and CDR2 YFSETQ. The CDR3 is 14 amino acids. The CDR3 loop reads CASSLGTSGYEQYF. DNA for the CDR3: TGCGCCAGCAGCCTGGGGACTAGCGGGTACGAGCAGTACTTC. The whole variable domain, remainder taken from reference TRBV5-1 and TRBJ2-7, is KAGVTQTPRYLIKTRGQQVTLSCSPISGHRSVSWYQQTPGQGLQFLFEYFSETQRNKGNFPGRFSGRQFSNSRSEMNVSTLELGDSALYLCASSLGTSGYEQYFGPGTRLTVT.

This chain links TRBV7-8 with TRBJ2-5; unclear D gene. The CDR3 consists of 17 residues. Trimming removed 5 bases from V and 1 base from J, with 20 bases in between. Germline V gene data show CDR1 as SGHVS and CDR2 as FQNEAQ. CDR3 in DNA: TGTGCCAGCAGCACCCACCGGGTCCTCCTGATCCAAGAGACCCAGTACTTC. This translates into CASSTHRVLLIQETQYF.

Here the CDR3 reads CASSAAASYNEQFF. In nucleotides, the CDR3 is TGCGCCAGCAGCGCTGCAGCTTCCTACAATGAGCAGTTCTTC. The chain joins TRBV5-1 to TRBJ2-1; unclear D gene. Trimming removed 4 bases from V and 1 base from J, with 9 bases in between. CDR1 and CDR2 from the germline V gene are SGHRS and YFSETQ. CDR3 length: 14 amino acids.

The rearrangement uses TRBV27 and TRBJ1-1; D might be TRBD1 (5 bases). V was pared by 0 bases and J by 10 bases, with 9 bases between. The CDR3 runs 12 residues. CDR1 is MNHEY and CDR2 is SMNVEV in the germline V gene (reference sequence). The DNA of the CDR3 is TGTGCCAGCAGTTTATCTAGGGGTAGAGCTTTCTTT. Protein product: CASSLSRGRAFF.

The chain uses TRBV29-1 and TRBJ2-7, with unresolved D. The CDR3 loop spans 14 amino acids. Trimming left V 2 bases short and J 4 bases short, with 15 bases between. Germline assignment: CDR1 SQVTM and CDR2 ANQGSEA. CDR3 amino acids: CSVELRRSPYEQYF. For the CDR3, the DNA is TGCAGCGTTGAACTGAGGAGAAGTCCTTACGAGCAGTACTTC.

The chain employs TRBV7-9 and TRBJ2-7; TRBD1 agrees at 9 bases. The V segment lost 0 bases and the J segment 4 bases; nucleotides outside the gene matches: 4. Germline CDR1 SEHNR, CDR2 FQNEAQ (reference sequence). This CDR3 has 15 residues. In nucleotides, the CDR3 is TGTGCCAGCAGCTTAGCCGGGGACAGGGAATACGAGCAGTACTTC. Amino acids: CASSLAGDREYEQYF.

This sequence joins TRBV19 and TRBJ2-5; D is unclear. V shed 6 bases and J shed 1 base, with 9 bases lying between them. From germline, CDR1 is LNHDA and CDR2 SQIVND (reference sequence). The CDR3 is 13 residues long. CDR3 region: CASSQTLQETQYF. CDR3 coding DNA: TGTGCCAGTAGCCAGACACTCCAAGAGACCCAGTACTTC.

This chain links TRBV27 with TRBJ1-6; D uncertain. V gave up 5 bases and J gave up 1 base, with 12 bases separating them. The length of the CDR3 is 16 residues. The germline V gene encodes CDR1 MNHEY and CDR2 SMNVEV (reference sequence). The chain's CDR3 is CASSRNFGSYNSPLHF. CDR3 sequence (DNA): TGTGCCAGCAGTCGCAACTTCGGGTCCTATAATTCACCCCTCCACTTT.

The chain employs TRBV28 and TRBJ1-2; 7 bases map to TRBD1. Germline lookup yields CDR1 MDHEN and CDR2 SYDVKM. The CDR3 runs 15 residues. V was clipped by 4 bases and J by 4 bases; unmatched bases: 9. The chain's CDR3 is CASSSAAGQSYGYTF. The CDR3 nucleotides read TGTGCCAGCAGTTCTGCCGCGGGACAGAGCTATGGCTACACCTTC.

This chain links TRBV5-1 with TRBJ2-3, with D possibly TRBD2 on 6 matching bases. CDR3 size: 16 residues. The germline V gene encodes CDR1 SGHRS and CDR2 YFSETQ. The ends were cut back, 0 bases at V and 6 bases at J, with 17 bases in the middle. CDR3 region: CASSLGASALVDTQYF. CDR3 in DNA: TGCGCCAGCAGCTTGGGTGCTAGCGCTTTAGTGGATACGCAGTATTTT.

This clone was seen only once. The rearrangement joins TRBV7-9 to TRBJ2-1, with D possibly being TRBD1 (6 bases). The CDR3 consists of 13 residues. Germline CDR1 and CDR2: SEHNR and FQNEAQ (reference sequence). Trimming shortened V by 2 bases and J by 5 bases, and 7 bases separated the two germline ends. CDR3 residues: CASSLRGNNEQFF. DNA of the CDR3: TGTGCCAGCAGCTTAAGGGGGAACAATGAGCAGTTCTTC.

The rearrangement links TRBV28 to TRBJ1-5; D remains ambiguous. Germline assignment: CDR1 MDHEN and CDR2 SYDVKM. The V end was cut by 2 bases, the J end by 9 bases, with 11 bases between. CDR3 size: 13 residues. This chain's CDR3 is CASSLHGQRPQHF. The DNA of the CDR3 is TGTGCCAGCAGTTTACACGGCCAGCGGCCCCAGCATTTT.

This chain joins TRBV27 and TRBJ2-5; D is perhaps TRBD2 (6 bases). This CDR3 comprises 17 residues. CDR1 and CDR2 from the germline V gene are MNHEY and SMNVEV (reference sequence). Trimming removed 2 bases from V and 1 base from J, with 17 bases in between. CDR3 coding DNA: TGTGCCAGCAGTTTAAGGAGGGGCCCTACACCCCAAGAGACCCAGTACTTC. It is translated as CASSLRRGPTPQETQYF.

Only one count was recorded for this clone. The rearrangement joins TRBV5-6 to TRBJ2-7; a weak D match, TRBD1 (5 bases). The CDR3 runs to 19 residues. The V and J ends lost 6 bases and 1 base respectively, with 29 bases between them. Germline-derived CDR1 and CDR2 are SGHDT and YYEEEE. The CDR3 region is CASTNFISYGADGSYEQYF. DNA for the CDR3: TGTGCCAGCACCAATTTTATCTCCTATGGGGCAGATGGTTCCTACGAGCAGTACTTC.

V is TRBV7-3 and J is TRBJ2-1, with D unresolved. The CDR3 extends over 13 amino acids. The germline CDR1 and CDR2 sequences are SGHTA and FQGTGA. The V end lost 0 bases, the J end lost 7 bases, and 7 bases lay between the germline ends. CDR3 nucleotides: TGTGCCAGCAGCTTAACGTCTGAAAATGAGCAGTTCTTC. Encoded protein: CASSLTSENEQFF.

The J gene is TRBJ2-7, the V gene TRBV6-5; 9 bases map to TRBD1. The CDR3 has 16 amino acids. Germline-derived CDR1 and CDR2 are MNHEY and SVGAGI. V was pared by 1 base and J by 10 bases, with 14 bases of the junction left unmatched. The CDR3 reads CASSYWDPGQGGGQYF. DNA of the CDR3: TGTGCCAGCAGTTACTGGGACCCGGGACAGGGCGGAGGTCAGTACTTC.

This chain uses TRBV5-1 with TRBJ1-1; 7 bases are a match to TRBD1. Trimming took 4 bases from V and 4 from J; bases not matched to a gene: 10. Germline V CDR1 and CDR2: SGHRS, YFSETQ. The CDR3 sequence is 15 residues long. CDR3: CASSPMTGSGTEAFF. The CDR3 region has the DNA TGCGCCAGCAGCCCGATGACAGGGTCTGGCACTGAAGCTTTCTTT.

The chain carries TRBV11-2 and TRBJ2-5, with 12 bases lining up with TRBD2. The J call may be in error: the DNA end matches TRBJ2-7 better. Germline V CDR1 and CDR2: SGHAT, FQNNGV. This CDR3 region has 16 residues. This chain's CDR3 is CASSTRLAGVPYEQYF. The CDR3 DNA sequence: TGTGCCAGCAGCACACGACTAGCGGGAGTACCGTACGAGCAGTACTTC.

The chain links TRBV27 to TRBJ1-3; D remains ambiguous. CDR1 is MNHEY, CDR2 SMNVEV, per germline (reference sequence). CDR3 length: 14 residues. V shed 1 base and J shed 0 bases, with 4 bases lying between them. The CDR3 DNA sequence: TGTGCCAGCAGTTTATACGGCTCTGGAAACACCATATATTTT. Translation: CASSLYGSGNTIYF.

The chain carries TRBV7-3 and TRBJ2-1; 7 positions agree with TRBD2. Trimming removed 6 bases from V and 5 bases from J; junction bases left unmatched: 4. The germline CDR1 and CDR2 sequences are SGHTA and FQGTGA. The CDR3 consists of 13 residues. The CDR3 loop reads CASSLTSDNEQFF. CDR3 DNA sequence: TGTGCCAGCAGTCTTACTAGCGACAATGAGCAGTTCTTC.

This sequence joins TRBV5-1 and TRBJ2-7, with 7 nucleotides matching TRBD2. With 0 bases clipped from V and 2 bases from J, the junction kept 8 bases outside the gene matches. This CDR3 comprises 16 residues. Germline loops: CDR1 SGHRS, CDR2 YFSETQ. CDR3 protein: CASSLVGAGETYEQYF. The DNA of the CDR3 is TGCGCCAGCAGCTTGGTCGGGGCGGGGGAGACCTACGAGCAGTACTTC.

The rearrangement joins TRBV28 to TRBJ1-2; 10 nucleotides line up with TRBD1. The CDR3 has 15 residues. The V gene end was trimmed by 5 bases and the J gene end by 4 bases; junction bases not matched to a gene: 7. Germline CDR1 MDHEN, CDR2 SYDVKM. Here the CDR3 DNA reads TGTGCCAGCAGTAGACAGGGGGCGCATGGCTATGGCTACACCTTC. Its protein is CASSRQGAHGYGYTF.